This TCR beta chain was captured by sequencing in a study of identical twins (dated by TCRdb to the mid-2010s). About the full investigation: TCR alpha and beta repertoires from monozygotic twins, unrelated adults of various ages and cord blood were deep-sequenced to test whether fetal clonotypes persist. Replicate twin experiments were performed at different times using different library preparation protocols to rule out contamination. What the research found in general, with its limitations: Because the same donors could not be followed over many years, the conclusions depended on cross-sectional statistical analysis. Recombination models systematically underestimated out-of-frame TCR alpha sharing in monozygotic twins but agreed with sharing between unrelated individuals. Abundant cord blood beta clonotypes had fewer insertions, young adult naive repertoires showed a similar but weaker trend, and memory repertoires showed no such trend. Zero-insertion analyses could be partly confounded by invariant T cells such as MAIT and iNKT, though diverse VJ usage argued against such confounding for most clonotypes. Compared with coincidental sharing between unrelated individuals, an excess of low generation-probability sequences was observed among out-of-frame TCR alpha sequences shared between twins. In beta out-of-frame sequences, excess twin sharing was weaker, because having fewer shared sequences lowered the signal-to-noise ratio.

Only healthy Caucasian donors were included. Three pairs of female monozygotic twins, all aged about 18 to 29 years, were included in the twin cohort. Positive isolation kits from Invitrogen were used to isolate CD4+ and CD8+ T cell populations. Of note for this clonotype: It has no known antigen specificity. The input lacks base qualities; no much larger clone sits a single base away.

The cysteine opens and the phenylalanine closes a CDR3 of 15 amino acids. The DNA shown is the 45-base CDR3, in frame from base 1. Between the V and J ends, shortened by 3 bases and 2 bases respectively, the junction contains 14 bases. CDR1 and CDR2 are drawn from the germline V gene: SGHVS, FQNEAQ. Library prep was done by 5' RACE. TCRdb lists the instrument as Illumina HiSeq 2000. Template switching added a universal primer binding site, and the final cDNA carried a unique molecular identifier that allowed TCR cDNA molecules to be counted accurately. Specific primers in the conserved constant-segment region were used to synthesize first-strand cDNA for TCR alpha and beta chains. Each cDNA library was double barcoded, with a SMART-Mk sample barcode plus Illumina barcodes, to control for contamination. TruSeq adapter sequences and Illumina sample barcodes were added in two successive PCR steps. The Illumina HiSeq platform was used with custom primers to sequence TCR alpha and beta cDNA libraries. Per the original workflow: MiGEC was used to process raw reads and extract unique molecular identifiers, and MiXCR was used to find CDR3 positions. Recombination models were inferred per individual with the repgenHMM and IGoR tools using an EM algorithm. Shared clonotypes were analyzed with the tcR package in R, and sharing was normalized by the product of cloneset sizes. To study raw recombination free of thymic and clonal selection effects, out-of-frame nonproductive sequences were analyzed. TCRdb applied fastp at Q25 and MiXCR to the public reads, then kept only in-frame beta chains. Rows are combined by CDR3 protein, so each entry shows the most common genes and DNA. TCRdb's processing, not the authors', yielded these V and J calls. The table for this sample lists under 300,000 distinct CDR3 sequences; about 8.3% of them were counted only once. The top ten clonotypes cover approximately 3% of the sample.

A further study also used this sample, focusing on yellow fever vaccine responses in identical twins. The other study reports the following: According to the authors, the vaccine-induced T cell response in identical twins seemed to be partly convergent and partly specific to each individual. In the study, vaccine-responding T cell clones were precisely tracked in identical twins.

The sample consisted of CD8+ T cells sorted from blood. The receptor was derived from a young woman in good health. Recombination joined TRBV7-8 with TRBJ2-7; the D gene assignment is perhaps TRBD1 or TRBD2, with each matching 5 bases. The CDR3 reads CASSFPGTLTYEQYF. The bases read TGTGCCAGCAGCTTCCCCGGGACGTTAACCTACGAGCAGTACTTC. This CDR3, with the reference TRBV7-8 and TRBJ2-7 proteins standing in past its ends, gives the full variable domain GAGVSQSPRYKVAKRGQDVALRCDPISGHVSLFWYQQALGQGPEFLTYFQNEAQLDKSGLPSDRFFAERPEGSVSTLKIQRTQQEDSAVYLCASSFPGTLTYEQYFGPGTRLTVT.